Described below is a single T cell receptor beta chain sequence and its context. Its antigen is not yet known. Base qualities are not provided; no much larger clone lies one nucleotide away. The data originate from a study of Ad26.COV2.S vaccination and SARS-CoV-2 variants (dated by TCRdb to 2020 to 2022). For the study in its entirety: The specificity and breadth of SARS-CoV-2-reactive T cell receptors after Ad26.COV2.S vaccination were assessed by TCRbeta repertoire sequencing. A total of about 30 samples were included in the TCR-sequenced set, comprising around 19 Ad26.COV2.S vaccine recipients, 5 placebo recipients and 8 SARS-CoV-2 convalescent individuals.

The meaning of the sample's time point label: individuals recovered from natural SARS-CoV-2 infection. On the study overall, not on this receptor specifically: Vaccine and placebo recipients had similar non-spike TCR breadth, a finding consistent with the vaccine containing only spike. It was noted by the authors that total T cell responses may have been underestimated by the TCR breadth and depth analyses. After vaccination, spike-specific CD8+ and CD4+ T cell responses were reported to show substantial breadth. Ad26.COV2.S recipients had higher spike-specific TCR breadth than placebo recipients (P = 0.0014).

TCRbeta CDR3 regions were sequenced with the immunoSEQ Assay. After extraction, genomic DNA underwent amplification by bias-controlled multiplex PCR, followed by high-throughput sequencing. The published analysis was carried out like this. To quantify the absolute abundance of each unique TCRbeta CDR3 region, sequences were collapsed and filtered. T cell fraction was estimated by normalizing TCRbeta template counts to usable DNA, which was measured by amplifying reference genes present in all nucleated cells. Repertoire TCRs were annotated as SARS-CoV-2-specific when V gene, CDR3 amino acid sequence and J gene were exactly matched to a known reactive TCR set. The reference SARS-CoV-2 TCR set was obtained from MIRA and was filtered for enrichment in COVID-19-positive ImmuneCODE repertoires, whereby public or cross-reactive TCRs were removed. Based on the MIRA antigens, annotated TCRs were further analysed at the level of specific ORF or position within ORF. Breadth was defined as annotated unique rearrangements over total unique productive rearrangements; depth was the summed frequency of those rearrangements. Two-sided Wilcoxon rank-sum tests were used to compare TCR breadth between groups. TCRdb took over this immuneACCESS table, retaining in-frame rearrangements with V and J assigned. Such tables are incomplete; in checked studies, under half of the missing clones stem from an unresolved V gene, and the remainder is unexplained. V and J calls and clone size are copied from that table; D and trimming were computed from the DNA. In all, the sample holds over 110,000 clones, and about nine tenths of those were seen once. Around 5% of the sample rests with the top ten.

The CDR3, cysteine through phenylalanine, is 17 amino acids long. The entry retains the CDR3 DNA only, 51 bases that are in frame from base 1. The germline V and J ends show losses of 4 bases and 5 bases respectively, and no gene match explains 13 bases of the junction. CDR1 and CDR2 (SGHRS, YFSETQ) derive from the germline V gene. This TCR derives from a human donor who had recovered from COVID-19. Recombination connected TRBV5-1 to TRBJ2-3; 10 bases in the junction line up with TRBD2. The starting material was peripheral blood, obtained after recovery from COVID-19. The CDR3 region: CASSPEPTSGVEDTQYF. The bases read TGCGCCAGCAGCCCAGAGCCAACTAGCGGGGTAGAAGATACGCAGTATTTT.